A single sample gave rise to the 19 T cell receptor beta chains below, sequenced in a study of tumor-infiltrating lymphocytes in primary liver carcinoma. A constant-region primer served to make TCR beta cDNA from about 0.5 ug total RNA. For TCR beta, libraries were produced by three nested multiplex PCR rounds using slightly modified ARM-PCR. Amplification in the first two PCR rounds was performed using TRBV1-TRBV30 forward primers and a C-beta reverse primer for 10 cycles each. One entry per CDR3 protein results from TCRdb running MiXCR on the multiplex PCR reads. The sample lists approximately 330,000 distinct CDR3 sequences; about 61% were seen once. Unsorted whole blood yielded the blood RNA, and germline DNA was also extracted. Sequencing input: peripheral blood. The receptors were sampled from a man aged 35 to 55 with primary liver carcinoma and hepatitis B virus infection.

A word on this clonotype: One junction end disagrees with the germline gene, perhaps due to a read error. The chain has TRBV4-1 and TRBJ1-5; D is ambiguous. Looked up from germline, CDR1 is MGHRA and CDR2 is YSYEKL. The length of the CDR3 is 15 residues. CDR3 sequence: CANSQDGRWVRPQHF. The DNA of the CDR3 is TGCGCCAACAGCCAAGATGGACGGTGGGTGCGGCCCCAGCATTTT.

As regards this clonotype: One end of the junction does not line up with germline, which may come from a read error. The chain recombines TRBV6-6 with TRBJ1-5; D uncertain. The CDR3 has 13 residues. Germline CDR1 and CDR2: MNHNY and SVGAGI (reference sequence). CDR3 DNA sequence: TGTGTCAGCAGTTACCCAGGTGGTCAGCCCCAGCATTTC. Translated: CVSSYPGGQPQHF.

A note on this clonotype: One end of the junction fails to match germline, which may point to a read error. This chain uses TRBV11-2 with TRBJ1-2; D is ambiguous. The germline gives CDR1 SGHAT, CDR2 FQNNGV. The CDR3 totals 16 residues. CDR3 region: CASSSPDELTNSGYPF. CDR3 bases: TGTGCCAGCAGCTCCCCGGACGAGCTCACTAACTCTGGCTACCCCTTC.

Points on this clonotype: The conserved closing phenylalanine or tryptophan is absent in this CDR3, likely reflecting a read error. The gene calls are TRBV29-1 and TRBJ2-1; D is unclear. CDR3 length equals 11 residues. Germline assignment: CDR1 SQVTM and CDR2 ANQGSEA. Trimming shortened V by 4 bases and J by 12 bases, and 13 bases separated the two germline ends. The CDR3 DNA reads TGCAGCGTTGCCCCTATGTATGGGCAGTTCATC. It encodes CSVAPMYGQFI.

As regards this clonotype: Since a much larger clone is just one base distant, this may be a read error. The chain recombines TRBV6-5 with TRBJ2-1; TRBD1 matches 7 bases. Germline V gene sequence: CDR1 MNHEY, CDR2 SVGAGI. With 4 bases clipped from V and 7 bases from J, the junction kept 7 bases outside the gene matches. The CDR3 extends over 14 amino acids. This chain's CDR3 is CASSSVTGTNEQFF. In DNA, the CDR3 is TGTGCCAGCAGTTCCGTGACAGGGACGAATGAGCAGTTCTTC.

Of note for this clonotype: This clone may be a read error of a much larger clone one base away. This chain connects TRBV12-3 or TRBV12-4 to TRBJ1-2; D is ambiguous. The CDR3 has 15 residues. The CDR3 here is CASSLEVRKTYGNTF. In DNA form, the CDR3 reads TGTGCCAGCAGTTTAGAGGTCAGGAAGACCTATGGCAACACCTTC.

To note about this clonotype: One end of the junction varies from germline; a read error may be responsible. The chain recombines TRBV11-1 with TRBJ2-1; D is tentatively TRBD1 or TRBD2 (5 bases each). This CDR3 is built from 16 residues. Germline V lookup: CDR1 SGHAT, CDR2 FQDESV (reference sequence). The CDR3 sequence is CASSSPLPAEGYERFF. The CDR3 nucleotides read TGTGCCAGCAGTTCTCCCTTGCCGGCAGAGGGGTATGAGCGGTTCTTC. Full variable domain (missing parts from reference TRBV11-1 and TRBJ2-1): EAEVAQSPRYKITEKSQAVAFWCDPISGHATLYWYRQILGQGPELLVQFQDESVVDDSQLPKDRFSAERLKGVDSTLKIQPAELGDSAMYLCASSSPLPAEGYERFFGPGTRLTVL.

Turning to this clonotype: A much larger clonotype is one base distant, so this may be a read error. The genes are TRBV6-5 and TRBJ1-2; weak D call: TRBD1 (6 bases). Germline values: CDR1 MNHEY, CDR2 SVGAGI. Trimming removed 1 base from V and 9 bases from J, with 12 bases in between. CDR3 length: 13 residues. The CDR3 region has the DNA TGTGCCAGCAGTTACTTACAGGGTCATAGCTACACCTTC. Translated: CASSYLQGHSYTF.

A word on this clonotype: A much larger clone differs by one base, so this may be a read error. The chain's CDR3 is CAWKRDGGYEQYF. The CDR3 region has the DNA TGTGCCTGGAAAAGGGACGGGGGCTACGAGCAGTACTTC. This rearrangement joins TRBV30 to TRBJ2-7; possible D gene TRBD2, 6 bases. CDR1 GTSNPN and CDR2 SVGIG come from the germline V gene (reference sequence). CDR3 length: 13 amino acids. The V gene lost 4 bases and the J gene lost 3 bases, with 13 bases spanning the gap.

This clonotype was counted a single time. Since a much larger clone is just one base distant, this may be a read error. In DNA, the CDR3 is TGTGCCAGCAGCCCGGGGACAGGGCATGAGACCCAGTACTTC. Amino acids: CASSPGTGHETQYF. V and J are TRBV7-8 and TRBJ2-5; 9 bases agree with TRBD1. Looked up from germline, CDR1 is SGHVS and CDR2 is FQNEAQ. The CDR3 runs to 14 residues. V lost 5 bases and J lost 5; bases outside the gene matches: 6.

To note about this clonotype: This may stem from a read error, because a much larger clone lies one nucleotide away. This sequence joins TRBV6-1 and TRBJ2-1; D possibly corresponds to TRBD1 (6 bases). The CDR3 has 13 amino acids. Deletions cut 8 bases from V and 10 bases from J, with 18 bases between. The germline V gene has CDR1 MNHNS and CDR2 SASEGT. The CDR3 sequence is CASQRQATYEQFF. In nucleotides, the CDR3 is TGTGCCAGCCAACGACAGGCCACCTACGAGCAGTTCTTC.

As regards this clonotype: A single base separates this from a much larger clone, so it may be a read error. The chain couples TRBV6-1 to TRBJ2-1; D gene unclear. CDR1 is MNHNS and CDR2 is SASEGT in the germline V gene. This CDR3 spans 14 amino acids. This CDR3 is CVSSESVGYNEQFF. The DNA for the CDR3 is TGTGTCAGCAGTGAGTCCGTTGGCTACAATGAGCAGTTCTTC.

With respect to this clonotype: At one of its ends the junction is not consistent with the germline gene, which may arise from a read error. This sequence joins TRBV11-2 and TRBJ2-7; D is uncertain. Germline lookup yields CDR1 SGHAT and CDR2 FQNNGV. The CDR3 spans 14 residues. The CDR3 is CASSLTAYSYEHYF. The DNA of the CDR3 is TGTGCCAGCAGCTTAACCGCGTACTCCTACGAGCACTACTTC.

Points on this clonotype: It is likely a read error, because the conserved phenylalanine at the end of the CDR3 is missing. The genes are TRBV11-2 and TRBJ1-1; D unclear. Germline V CDR1 and CDR2: SGHAT, FQNNGV. This CDR3 region has 15 residues. The CDR3 spells CASSLDLAVNIEAFS. The CDR3 coding sequence is TGTGCCAGCAGCTTAGATCTTGCGGTGAACATTGAAGCTTTCTCT.

As regards this clonotype: The junction departs from germline at one end; a sequencing error may be responsible. The chain uses TRBV11-3 and TRBJ2-1; the match to TRBD2 covers 8 bases. Germline lookup yields CDR1 SGHNT and CDR2 YENEEA. CDR3 length equals 17 residues. The CDR3: CVSSLGVGRGALDEQFF. The CDR3 region has the DNA TGTGTCAGCAGCTTAGGAGTCGGGCGGGGGGCCCTCGATGAGCAGTTCTTC. The complete variable domain, with remaining parts taken from reference TRBV11-3 and TRBJ2-1, reads EAGVVQSPRYKIIEKKQPVAFWCNPISGHNTLYWYLQNLGQGPELLIRYENEEAVDDSQLPKDRFSAERLKGVDSTLKIQPAELGDSAVYLCVSSLGVGRGALDEQFFGPGTRLTVL.

The chain recombines TRBV5-5 with TRBJ1-2; unclear D gene. Trimming shortened V by 0 bases and J by 5 bases, and 11 bases separated the two germline ends. This CDR3 is 14 amino acids long. Germline V lookup: CDR1 SGHKS, CDR2 YYEKEE (reference sequence). The CDR3, as DNA: TGTGCCAGCAGCTTGGATGCCTCCCTTTATGGCTACACCTTC. Translation: CASSLDASLYGYTF.

For this clonotype: Just one base apart from a much larger clone, this may be a read error. The chain recombines TRBV6-1 with TRBJ2-7; TRBD1 might be the D (6 bases). The ends were cut back, 9 bases at V and 4 bases at J, with 16 bases in the middle. Germline lookup yields CDR1 MNHNS and CDR2 SASEGT. This CDR3 comprises 13 residues. CDR3 sequence (DNA): TGTGCCAGGAGATCCGGACAGCAATACGAGCAGTACTTC. Translating it yields CARRSGQQYEQYF.

This clonotype was observed a handful of times. This may arise from a read error, as a much more abundant clone is one base away. This chain uses TRBV29-1 with TRBJ1-1; D remains ambiguous. CDR1 SQVTM and CDR2 ANQGSEA come from the germline V gene. This CDR3 is 12 amino acids long. DNA for the CDR3: TGCAACGCTAAGGAGGGTTACACTGAAGCTTTCTTT. Its translation: CNAKEGYTEAFF.

Comment on this clonotype: Given a much more abundant clone one base away, this may be a read error. The genes are TRBV10-3 and TRBJ2-7; possibly TRBD1 for D (5 bases). Trimming shortened V by 0 bases and J by 6 bases, and 12 bases separated the two germline ends. CDR3 length equals 14 residues. Germline V lookup: CDR1 ENHRY, CDR2 SYGVKD. The CDR3 sequence is CAISESPTETEQYF. Here the CDR3 DNA reads TGTGCCATCAGTGAGTCCCCGACAGAGACCGAGCAGTACTTC.